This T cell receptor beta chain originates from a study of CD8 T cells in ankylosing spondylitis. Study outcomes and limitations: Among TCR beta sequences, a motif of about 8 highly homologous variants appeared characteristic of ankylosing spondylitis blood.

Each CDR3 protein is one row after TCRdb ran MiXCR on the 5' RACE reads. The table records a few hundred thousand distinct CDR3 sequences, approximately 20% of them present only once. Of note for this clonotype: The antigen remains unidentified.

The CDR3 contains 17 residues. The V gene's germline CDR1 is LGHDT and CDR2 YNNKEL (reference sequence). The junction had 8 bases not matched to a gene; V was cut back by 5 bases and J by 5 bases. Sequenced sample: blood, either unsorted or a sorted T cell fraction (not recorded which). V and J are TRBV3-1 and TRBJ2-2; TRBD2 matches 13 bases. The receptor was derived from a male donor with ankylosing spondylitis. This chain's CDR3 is CASSDGLAGDRTGELFF. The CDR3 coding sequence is TGTGCCAGCAGCGATGGACTAGCGGGAGATCGGACCGGGGAGCTGTTTTTT. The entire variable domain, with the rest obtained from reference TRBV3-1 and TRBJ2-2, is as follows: DTAVSQTPKYLVTQMGNDKSIKCEQNLGHDTMYWYKQDSKKFLKIMFSYNNKELIINETVPNRFSPKSPDKAHLNLHINSLELGDSAVYFCASSDGLAGDRTGELFFGEGSRLTVL.